The 8 T cell receptor beta chains below all came from one sample that was sequenced in a study of cytotoxic CD8 clonotypes in ibrutinib-treated CLL. The assay was immunoSEQ multiplex PCR, and TCRdb's table has in-frame clones only and misses some. The sample has tens of thousands of clones; about two thirds are singletons. The specimen comprised PBMCs, sampled after 12 months of ibrutinib treatment. These TCRs come from a human donor with chronic lymphocytic leukemia.

The chain combines TRBV10-3 with TRBJ2-7; D gene ambiguous. The CDR3 contains 13 residues. CDR1 ENHRY and CDR2 SYGVKD come from the germline V gene. The ends were cut back, 3 bases at V and 4 bases at J, with 10 bases in the middle. CDR3 protein: CAISDLMGYEQYF. In DNA, the CDR3 is TGTGCCATCAGTGACCTTATGGGATACGAGCAGTACTTC.

This chain joins TRBV10-2 and TRBJ2-7, with 9 bases aligning to TRBD1. The CDR3 runs 15 residues. Trimming at V came to 6 bases and at J to 0 bases, leaving 6 bases not matched to a gene. Germline V gives CDR1 WSHSY, CDR2 SAAADI. The CDR3 loop reads CASSRGQGRSYEQYF. CDR3 DNA sequence: TGCGCCAGCAGCCGGGGACAGGGCCGCTCCTACGAGCAGTACTTC.

The count of this clone is one. V is TRBV29-1 and J is TRBJ2-1; 9 bases agree with TRBD2. The V segment lost 1 base and the J segment 6 bases; nucleotides outside the gene matches: 7. Germline assignment: CDR1 SQVTM and CDR2 ANQGSEA. The CDR3 is 15 residues long. CDR3 amino acids: CSVEGGRGGRNEQFF. The CDR3 DNA is TGCAGCGTTGAAGGAGGGCGGGGGGGCCGCAATGAGCAGTTCTTC.

The chain has TRBV6-5 and TRBJ1-6; no reliable D call. Trimming shortened V by 0 bases and J by 10 bases, and 4 bases separated the two germline ends. The CDR3 has 12 amino acids. Germline CDR1 MNHEY, CDR2 SVGAGI. The CDR3 DNA sequence: TGTGCCAGCAGTTACTCTGGGTCACCCCTCCACTTT. This sequence encodes CASSYSGSPLHF.

This clone was seen a single time. The chain carries TRBV7-2 and TRBJ2-7, with 8 bases aligning to TRBD2. Germline V lookup: CDR1 SGHTA, CDR2 FQGNSA. With V trimmed by 5 bases and J by 3 bases, 12 bases remained unmatched. The CDR3 is 16 residues long. The CDR3 reads CASSPYGGGTFYEQYF. The CDR3 region has the DNA TGTGCCAGCAGCCCCTATGGCGGGGGGACCTTCTACGAGCAGTACTTC.

The rearrangement links TRBV5-1 to TRBJ1-5, with D hard to call. V shed 0 bases and J shed 4 bases, with 8 bases lying between them. Germline assignment: CDR1 SGHRS and CDR2 YFSETQ. This CDR3 region has 14 residues. The CDR3 protein is CASSLDVGNQPQHF. DNA of the CDR3: TGCGCCAGCAGCTTGGATGTTGGGAATCAGCCCCAGCATTTT.

This clone was counted only a few times. The chain links TRBV27 to TRBJ2-7; D gene ambiguous. CDR1 is MNHEY, CDR2 SMNVEV, per germline (reference sequence). Trimming pared 0 bases from V and 2 bases from J, leaving 11 bases between. CDR3 length equals 15 residues. The CDR3 coding sequence is TGTGCCAGCAGTTTATCGTTCGGGCGAACCTACGAGCAGTACTTC. Translating it yields CASSLSFGRTYEQYF.

The rearrangement links TRBV5-3 to TRBJ2-5; TRBD2 agrees at 12 bases. TRBV5-3 counts as an open reading frame of uncertain function. The CDR3 covers 19 residues. Losses at the gene ends were 4 bases for V and 0 bases for J; bases not matched to a gene: 13. The DNA of the CDR3 is TGTGCCAGAAGCCTAACTAGCGGGGGGCGATTGAGGTACCAAGAGACCCAGTACTTC. Translated: CARSLTSGGRLRYQETQYF.